These 16 T cell receptor beta chains came from one sample sequenced in a study of T cells in Graves' hyperthyroidism and ophthalmopathy (dated by TCRdb to between 2018 and 2021). The receptor library was made with multiplex PCR. The sequencer listed for this sample is Illumina HiSeq 2000. TCR beta CDR3 regions were amplified from RNA transcripts. For the first round of RT-PCR on the TCR CDR3, the HTBI primer set was used together with the Qiagen OneStep RT-PCR kit. TCRdb reprocessing: public reads trimmed at Q25 with fastp, clones called with MiXCR, in-frame beta chains kept. Records with the same CDR3 protein are collapsed into one entry carrying the most frequent genes and DNA. In all, the sample holds about 640,000 distinct CDR3 sequences, and roughly 14% of those were seen once. The ten largest clonotypes hold 12% of the sample. The sequenced sample consisted of blood. These receptors were collected from a woman aged 45 to 65 with Graves' ophthalmopathy.

Concerning this clonotype: A read error may explain this, as a much larger clone is one base away. The chain joins TRBV30 to TRBJ2-1, with D possibly TRBD2 on 5 matching bases. Germline CDR1 GTSNPN, CDR2 SVGIG (reference sequence). The CDR3 extends over 12 amino acids. The chain's CDR3 is CAHSAGYNERFF. CDR3 sequence (DNA): TGTGCCCACTCGGCGGGCTACAATGAGCGGTTCTTC.

Many counts were recorded for this clonotype. An end of the junction does not agree with germline; a read error may underlie this. The chain carries TRBV13 and TRBJ2-4, with 11 bases fitting TRBD1. The CDR3 is 14 residues long. In germline, CDR1 is PRHDT, CDR2 FYEKMQ (reference sequence). The CDR3 coding sequence is TGTGCCAGCAGCTCGGGACAGGGGGTTCCAATTCCGTACTTC. This sequence encodes CASSSGQGVPIPYF.

There are many counts of this clonotype. The rearrangement links TRBV27 to TRBJ1-6; D is uncertain. Germline lookup yields CDR1 MNHEY and CDR2 SMNVEV (reference sequence). Trimming stripped 10 bases from V and 0 bases from J, with 13 bases between. The CDR3 is 15 residues long. The CDR3 DNA reads as TGTGCCACCTCCCCAGTGAGCTCCTATAATTCACCCCTCCACTTT. It yields the protein CATSPVSSYNSPLHF.

This CDR3 is CAWSVKPDTQYF. The CDR3 DNA reads as TGTGCCTGGAGTGTAAAGCCAGATACGCAGTATTTT. The V gene is TRBV30, the J gene TRBJ2-3, with D hard to call. This CDR3 region has 12 residues. Trimming took 0 bases from V and 4 from J, leaving 5 bases between them. Per the germline V gene, CDR1 is GTSNPN and CDR2 is SVGIG (reference sequence).

This clonotype was found many times. The chain joins TRBV9 to TRBJ2-5, with D possibly TRBD1 on 6 matching bases. CDR1 is SGDLS and CDR2 is YYNGEE in the germline V gene. The CDR3 has 14 amino acids. Trimming left V 0 bases short and J 5 bases short, with 11 bases between. Written as DNA, the CDR3 is TGTGCCAGCAGCGTAGGGCAGGGGAGCGAGACCCAGTACTTC. Encoded protein: CASSVGQGSETQYF.

This clonotype was seen at least ten times. The CDR3 region is CASSEADRGEKLFF. DNA of the CDR3: TGTGCCAGCAGTGAAGCGGACAGGGGTGAAAAACTGTTTTTT. The gene calls are TRBV6-1 and TRBJ1-4; TRBD1 matches at 9 bases. J was trimmed by 7 bases and V by 0 bases; bases with no gene match: 0. The CDR3 is 14 residues long. Germline CDR1 MNHNS, CDR2 SASEGT.

Note on this clonotype: A much larger clonotype is one base distant, so this may be a read error. The chain couples TRBV20-1 to TRBJ2-1, with 8 bases matching TRBD1. The CDR3 has 13 residues. Trimming cost V 3 bases and J 13 bases; bases outside gene matches: 11. The germline V gene has CDR1 DFQATT and CDR2 SNEGSKA (reference sequence). CDR3 protein: CSARDRVGETQFF. The CDR3 DNA sequence: TGCAGTGCTAGGGACAGGGTGGGAGAGACCCAGTTCTTC.

This chain uses TRBV12-3 or TRBV12-4 with TRBJ1-1, with TRBD1 identical over 9 bases. V gave up 7 bases and J gave up 1 base; unmatched junction bases: 7. CDR3 length: 15 amino acids. The DNA for the CDR3 is TGTGCCAGCAACACAGGGGGCGCAGGGAACACTGAAGCTTTCTTT. This encodes CASNTGGAGNTEAFF.

This clonotype was detected ten times or more. The chain recombines TRBV20-1 with TRBJ2-1; 10 bases are shared with TRBD2. The CDR3 length is 15 residues. CDR1 and CDR2 (germline): DFQATT, SNEGSKA (reference sequence). The ends lost 6 bases at V and 8 bases at J; junction bases unmatched: 13. CDR3: CSARWSAGGPHEQFF. The CDR3 DNA is TGCAGTGCAAGATGGTCAGCGGGAGGGCCGCATGAGCAGTTCTTC.

The V gene is TRBV18, the J gene TRBJ2-4; 9 bases agree with TRBD1. This CDR3 spans 13 amino acids. Germline values: CDR1 KGHSH, CDR2 LQKENI. J lost 6 bases, V lost 3 bases, and 0 bases had no gene match. CDR3 nucleotide sequence: TGTGCCAGCTCACCGGGACAGGGAAACATTCAGTACTTC. It yields the protein CASSPGQGNIQYF.

This clonotype showed up many times. V gene TRBV6-1 combines with J gene TRBJ1-1; no clear D gene. CDR1 is MNHNS and CDR2 is SASEGT in the germline V gene. This CDR3 has 13 residues. With 6 bases removed from V and 2 bases from J, the gap between germline ends came to 10 bases. This CDR3 is CASSKGVNTEAFF. CDR3 bases: TGTGCCAGCAGCAAAGGAGTAAACACTGAAGCTTTCTTT.

The genes are TRBV5-8 and TRBJ2-3, with 10 bases matching TRBD1. There are 16 residues in the CDR3. Trimming cost V 4 bases and J 1 base; bases outside gene matches: 6. Germline V gives CDR1 SGHTS, CDR2 YDEGEE. CDR3 DNA sequence: TGTGCCAGCAGCCCGGGGACAGGGGACGGCACAGATACGCAGTATTTT. Its protein product is CASSPGTGDGTDTQYF.

At least ten counts were recorded for this clonotype. The rearrangement uses TRBV28 and TRBJ2-7; tentatively, D is TRBD2 (5 bases). Germline V CDR1 and CDR2: MDHEN, SYDVKM. Trimming shortened V by 3 bases and J by 6 bases, and 9 bases separated the two germline ends. The CDR3 has 12 residues. CDR3 in amino acids: CASSLFGSEQYF. In nucleotides, the CDR3 is TGTGCCAGCAGTTTGTTTGGGAGCGAGCAGTACTTC.

Points on this clonotype: This may come from a read error, since a much larger clone is one base off. The chain combines TRBV12-3 or TRBV12-4 with TRBJ1-2; 8 nucleotides align to TRBD1. V lost 7 bases to trimming and J lost 7 bases; unmatched junction nucleotides: 11. CDR3 size: 14 residues. The CDR3 is CASILQGGWGGYTF. The CDR3, as DNA: TGTGCCAGCATCTTACAGGGGGGATGGGGTGGCTACACCTTC.

This clonotype was picked up many times. The V gene is TRBV28, the J gene TRBJ1-2; D gene uncertain. V was shortened by 4 bases and J by 4 bases, with 10 bases between the two germline ends. The CDR3 covers 13 residues. Germline lookup yields CDR1 MDHEN and CDR2 SYDVKM. CDR3 amino acids: CASSYRVFYGYTF. The CDR3 DNA follows: TGTGCCAGCAGTTACCGGGTCTTCTATGGCTACACCTTC.

This clonotype was observed at least ten times. This sequence joins TRBV20-1 and TRBJ2-7; tentative D call: TRBD2 (6 bases). Germline V gene sequence: CDR1 DFQATT, CDR2 SNEGSKA (reference sequence). The CDR3 length is 14 residues. V lost 6 bases and J 0 bases, leaving 15 bases between the germline ends. The CDR3 bases are TGCAGTGCCCGCCCCCGGGAGAGCTCCTACGAGCAGTACTTC. Residues: CSARPRESSYEQYF.